Listed below are T cell receptor beta chains from one sample, sequenced in a study of molecular identifiers for immune sequencing clone quantification. MiXCR, run by TCRdb on the PCR reads, gives a single entry per CDR3 protein. The sample lists hundreds of thousands of distinct CDR3 sequences, roughly 27% occurring once. What was sequenced was naive CD8+ T cells from blood, with Jurkat cell RNA spiked in. Every receptor here comes from a human donor in good health. Some libraries in this study had Jurkat cell RNA spiked in. CDR3s include the opening cysteine and the closing phenylalanine or tryptophan. D genes are given only for firm matches. Only some rows state a clone size, as once, few, many or a class for expanded clones.

size: many
J: TRBJ2-3
V: TRBV20-1
D: TRBD1
DNA: TGCAGTGCCCCGGGACAGGGGGTATCAGATACGCAGTATTTT
CDR3: CSAPGQGVSDTQYF

size: few
J: TRBJ1-2
V: TRBV27
D: -
DNA: TGTGCCAGCAGTCAATCCGGGACGAGACCCTATGGCTACACCTTC
CDR3: CASSQSGTRPYGYTF

size: few
J: TRBJ2-1
V: TRBV27
D: -
DNA: TGTGCCAGCAGTTTGCTGAACGATGAGCAGTTCTTC
CDR3: CASSLLNDEQFF

size: many
J: TRBJ1-3
V: TRBV7-2
D: TRBD1
DNA: TGTGCCAGCAGCTTGACAGGGCCTGGAAACACCATATATTTT
CDR3: CASSLTGPGNTIYF

size: -
J: TRBJ2-7
V: TRBV7-6
D: -
DNA: TGTGCCAGCAGCTTAGTAGACGCGGGGGAGCAGTACTTC
CDR3: CASSLVDAGEQYF

size: -
J: TRBJ2-1
V: TRBV11-2
D: -
DNA: TGTGCCAGCAGCTTAGGATCGCAGGGGTATGCTGAGCAGTTCTTC
CDR3: CASSLGSQGYAEQFF

size: -
J: TRBJ1-2
V: TRBV7-9
D: -
DNA: TGTGCCAGCAGCTTAGGAGTCAGGGATAACTATGGCTACACCTTC
CDR3: CASSLGVRDNYGYTF

size: many
J: TRBJ1-6
V: TRBV4-1
D: -
DNA: TGCGCCAGCAGCCAAGTACCAGGCAGGACCTATAATTCACCCCTCCACTTT
CDR3: CASSQVPGRTYNSPLHF

size: few
J: TRBJ2-7
V: TRBV27
D: -
DNA: TGTGCCAGCAGTTTAAACGGCAGCCCCTACGAGCAGTACTTC
CDR3: CASSLNGSPYEQYF

size: few
J: TRBJ2-1
V: TRBV6-5
D: -
DNA: TGTGCCAGCTCGTCTTTGAGGGCCGACGAGCAGTTCTTC
CDR3: CASSSLRADEQFF

size: -
J: TRBJ1-6
V: TRBV5-3
D: -
DNA: TGTGCCAGCAGCCGACCGAGGAGCTCCTATAATTCACCCCTCCACTTT
CDR3: CASSRPRSSYNSPLHF